The rows below give T cell receptor beta chains drawn from one sample of a study of blood T cell repertoires in COVID-19. Sequencing was performed with immunoSEQ multiplex PCR; in TCRdb, only in-frame clones are kept and a portion is missing. Counted here are about 120,000 clones, roughly 87% occurring once; the ten biggest clones make up approximately 6.6%. The sequencing input was peripheral blood. These receptors were obtained from a man older than 75 with active or convalescent COVID-19. CDR3s include the opening cysteine and the closing phenylalanine or tryptophan. The order of the fields is J gene, V gene, D gene, clone size, CDR3 protein, CDR3 DNA. D genes are given only for firm matches. Some rows have no size entry. The others give once, few or many, or a class for an expanded clone.

TRBJ2-1 | TRBV12-3/TRBV12-4 | - | - | CASSLQARGGQFF | TGTGCCAGCAGTCTCCAGGCGAGGGGGGGGCAGTTCTTC
TRBJ1-2 | TRBV2 | - | - | CASGSTGGYNYGYTF | TGTGCCAGTGGATCTACGGGGGGATACAACTATGGCTACACCTTC
TRBJ1-2 | TRBV18 | - | - | CASSLDRSNYGYTF | TGTGCCAGCTCGCTCGACAGATCTAACTATGGCTACACCTTC
TRBJ2-1 | TRBV9 | TRBD1 | - | CASSGTGGGFYNEQFF | TGTGCCAGCAGCGGGACAGGGGGCGGGTTTTACAATGAGCAGTTCTTC
TRBJ2-1 | TRBV5-1 | - | - | CASSDSGNEQFF | TGCGCCAGCAGCGATTCGGGCAATGAGCAGTTCTTC
TRBJ1-1 | TRBV21-1 | - | - | CASSKGGGDRVGTEAFF | TGTGCCAGCAGCAAAGGCGGTGGGGACAGGGTTGGCACTGAAGCTTTCTTT
TRBJ2-3 | TRBV2 | - | few | CASKKSGTDTQYF | TGTGCCAGCAAGAAAAGCGGCACAGATACGCAGTATTTT
TRBJ1-5 | TRBV30 | - | - | CAWKRQGLNSNQPQHF | TGTGCCTGGAAGAGGCAGGGGCTAAATAGCAATCAGCCCCAGCATTTT
TRBJ1-2 | TRBV25-1 | - | - | CASRRLSPGGGYTF | TGTGCCAGCAGGCGCTTATCCCCGGGGGGGGGCTACACCTTC
TRBJ2-1 | TRBV24-1 | - | once | CATSDSLLAREQFF | TGTGCCACCAGTGACTCCCTACTAGCCCGTGAGCAGTTCTTC
TRBJ1-5 | TRBV2 | TRBD1 | - | CASSTRQGSQPQHF | TGTGCCAGCTCCACGAGACAGGGTAGTCAGCCCCAGCATTTT
TRBJ1-1 | TRBV20-1 | TRBD1 | few | CSASQTGAMGTEAFF | TGCAGTGCTAGTCAAACAGGGGCGATGGGCACTGAAGCTTTCTTT
TRBJ2-7 | TRBV5-6 | - | - | CASSLLQVYEQYF | TGTGCCAGCAGCTTGCTACAGGTCTACGAGCAGTACTTC
TRBJ2-3 | TRBV28 | TRBD1 | - | CASSLGQGSTDTQYF | TGTGCCAGCAGCCTAGGACAGGGATCCACAGATACGCAGTATTTT
TRBJ2-7 | TRBV7-2 | TRBD2 | - | CASSSGQFYEQYF | TGTGCCAGCAGTAGCGGGCAATTCTACGAGCAGTACTTC
TRBJ2-4 | TRBV7-2 | TRBD1 | - | CASSSTGGFTNIQYF | TGTGCCAGCAGCTCGACAGGGGGCTTTACAAACATTCAGTACTTC
TRBJ2-2 | TRBV19 | - | once | CASSMVRTGELFF | TGTGCCAGTAGTATGGTGAGAACCGGGGAGCTGTTTTTT
TRBJ1-2 | TRBV30 | - | - | CAWSVHGSGYGYTF | TGTGCCTGGAGTGTACACGGGTCAGGGTATGGCTACACCTTC
TRBJ2-2 | TRBV7-6 | TRBD1 | once | CASSRNQGDGAGELFF | TGTGCCAGCAGCCGGAATCAGGGGGATGGGGCCGGGGAGCTGTTTTTT
TRBJ2-5 | TRBV9 | TRBD2 | - | CASSVTGGGAGETQYF | TGTGCCAGCAGCGTAACCGGCGGGGGGGCGGGAGAGACCCAGTACTTC
TRBJ2-7 | TRBV12-3/TRBV12-4 | - | - | CASSIQGYEQYF | TGTGCCAGCAGTATACAGGGCTACGAGCAGTACTTC
TRBJ1-3 | TRBV19 | - | - | CASSLGQPRGNTIYF | TGTGCCAGTAGTCTCGGACAGCCCCGGGGAAACACCATATATTTT
TRBJ2-1 | TRBV5-4 | - | - | CASSLAPGNEQFF | TGTGCCAGCAGCTTGGCTCCAGGCAATGAGCAGTTCTTC
TRBJ2-1 | TRBV5-1 | - | - | CASGGSYNEQFF | TGCGCCAGCGGCGGGTCCTACAATGAGCAGTTCTTC
TRBJ2-1 | TRBV4-1 | - | few | CASSQVLIGWGGAADEQFF | TGCGCCAGCAGCCAAGTCTTGATTGGTTGGGGGGGCGCAGCAGATGAGCAGTTCTTC
TRBJ2-4 | TRBV2 | TRBD2 | - | CASQRTSGSENIQYF | TGTGCCAGCCAACGGACTAGCGGGAGCGAAAACATTCAGTACTTC
TRBJ1-1 | TRBV2 | TRBD1 | - | CASRAYDRGNTEAFF | TGTGCCAGCAGGGCCTACGACAGGGGAAACACTGAAGCTTTCTTT
TRBJ2-7 | TRBV5-1 | TRBD2 | - | CASSSFQRGQNYEQYF | TGCGCCAGCAGCTCCTTCCAGCGGGGGCAGAACTACGAGCAGTACTTC